This TCR beta chain was recorded in a study of CDR3 diversity in severe acne. This clonotype was counted only a few times. The junction shows a germline mismatch at one end, possibly a read error. Germline V gene lookup returns CDR1 DFQATT and CDR2 SNEGSKA (reference sequence). The CDR3 length is 16 residues. TCRdb independently ran MiXCR on the PCR reads; one entry per CDR3 protein. Altogether 85,000 to 120,000 distinct CDR3 sequences are present, roughly 51% being singletons, with the ten largest covering roughly 12%. Sequenced input: blood. The TCR comes from a male donor with acne. This chain joins TRBV20-1 and TRBJ2-1, with 10 nucleotides matching TRBD2. CDR3 region: CSARTAGTSVNNGQFF. In DNA, the CDR3 is TGCAGTGCTAGGACCGCCGGGACTAGCGTGAACAATGGGCAGTTCTTC.